This passage covers 27 T cell receptor beta chains from one sample sequenced in a study of blood T cell repertoires in COVID-19. Repertoires were generated with immunoSEQ multiplex PCR, while TCRdb's copy carries only in-frame clones and drops some. The sample contains 270,000 or so clones, roughly 90% of which appear only once. The material sequenced was peripheral blood. Source of these receptors: a woman aged 25 to 45 with COVID-19, enrolled during active disease.

The V and J genes are TRBV5-1 and TRBJ2-7; 10 nucleotides match TRBD1. Germline lookup yields CDR1 SGHRS and CDR2 YFSETQ. Losses at the gene ends were 6 bases for V and 6 bases for J; bases not matched to a gene: 9. This CDR3 is 14 amino acids long. The CDR3 DNA is TGCGCCAGCAAGGGAGGGACAGGGGTAGTCGAGCAGTACTTC. It specifies CASKGGTGVVEQYF.

The J gene is TRBJ1-1, the V gene TRBV11-1; D perhaps matches TRBD1 (5 bases). The length of the CDR3 is 15 residues. V dropped 3 bases and J dropped 2 bases, with 13 bases sitting between them. In germline, CDR1 is SGHAT, CDR2 FQDESV (reference sequence). CDR3 nucleotide sequence: TGTGCCAGCAGCTTGGAAGACAGCTCTAACACTGAAGCTTTCTTT. This gives the protein CASSLEDSSNTEAFF.

The V and J genes are TRBV12-3 or TRBV12-4 and TRBJ1-3, with a tentative D call TRBD1 (6 bases). With 7 bases removed from V and 2 bases from J, the gap between germline ends came to 9 bases. The CDR3 length is 13 residues. This chain's CDR3 is CASTYRAGNTIYF. The DNA of the CDR3 is TGTGCCAGCACGTACAGGGCTGGAAACACCATATATTTT.

The chain is built from TRBV28 and TRBJ2-7, with D maybe TRBD1 (6 bases). V gave up 8 bases and J gave up 0 bases, with 8 bases separating them. CDR3 length: 12 residues. Germline CDR1 MDHEN, CDR2 SYDVKM. CDR3 protein: CASQDSSYEQYF. CDR3 in DNA: TGTGCCAGCCAGGACAGCTCCTACGAGCAGTACTTC. Based on the CDR3 plus reference TRBV28 and TRBJ2-7, the full variable domain is DVKVTQSSRYLVKRTGEKVFLECVQDMDHENMFWYRQDPGLGLRLIYFSYDVKMKEKGDIPEGYSVSREKKERFSLILESASTNQTSMYLCASQDSSYEQYFGPGTRLTVT.

The rearrangement joins TRBV6-5 to TRBJ2-2, with D tentatively TRBD2 (6 bases). The CDR3 extends over 16 amino acids. Germline-derived CDR1 and CDR2 are MNHEY and SVGAGI. The V gene lost 0 bases and the J gene lost 3 bases, with 11 bases spanning the gap. CDR3 region: CASSYSMGDYTGELFF. Here the CDR3 DNA reads TGTGCCAGCAGTTACTCGATGGGGGACTACACCGGGGAGCTGTTTTTT.

This chain connects TRBV5-4 to TRBJ2-1, with TRBD2 matching 8 bases. The CDR3 totals 17 residues. CDR1 is SGHNT and CDR2 is YYREEE in the germline V gene (reference sequence). V lost 0 bases to trimming and J lost 2 bases; unmatched junction nucleotides: 7. The CDR3, as DNA: TGTGCCAGCAGCTTGGAGGAGGTTAGCGGGGCCTACAATGAGCAGTTCTTC. Translation gives CASSLEEVSGAYNEQFF. Full variable domain (rest looked up from reference TRBV5-4 and TRBJ2-1): ETGVTQSPTHLIKTRGQQVTLRCSSQSGHNTVSWYQQALGQGPQFIFQYYREEENGRGNFPPRFSGLQFPNYSSELNVNALELDDSALYLCASSLEEVSGAYNEQFFGPGTRLTVL.

This chain joins TRBV2 and TRBJ2-1; no reliable D call. V lost 4 bases and J lost 5, with 21 bases in between. The CDR3 loop spans 17 amino acids. Germline V gene sequence: CDR1 SNHLY, CDR2 FYNNEI. CDR3 DNA: TGTGCCAGCAGTGCCATACGAGGCCAAGCGACTGACAATGAGCAGTTCTTC. It is translated as CASSAIRGQATDNEQFF.

J is TRBJ2-7 and V is TRBV7-2; TRBD2 is a possible D gene (8 bases). The V end was cut by 5 bases, the J end by 3 bases, with 26 bases between. Germline V CDR1 and CDR2: SGHTA, FQGNSA. The CDR3 consists of 18 residues. CDR3 coding DNA: TGTGCCAGCAGCCCCGGGCCAGGGGGTGAGGCGGGGGGCTACGAGCAGTACTTC. Amino acid sequence: CASSPGPGGEAGGYEQYF.

The V call is TRBV10-1, the J call TRBJ2-2; TRBD2 might be the D (6 bases). Trimming shortened V by 7 bases and J by 5 bases, and 11 bases separated the two germline ends. This CDR3 has 13 amino acids. Germline V lookup: CDR1 WNHNN, CDR2 SYGVQD (reference sequence). The CDR3 DNA follows: TGCGCCAGCAACCCCCGGGGGACCGGGGAGCTGTTTTTT. It translates to CASNPRGTGELFF.

The chain joins TRBV7-9 to TRBJ1-2; 7 positions match TRBD1. The CDR3 length is 13 residues. V dropped 5 bases and J dropped 8; count of bases not matched to a gene: 8. The germline V gene has CDR1 SEHNR and CDR2 FQNEAQ (reference sequence). CDR3 protein: CASSQTGDQGYTF. For the CDR3, the DNA is TGTGCCAGCAGCCAAACAGGGGATCAGGGCTACACCTTC.

In the case of this clone: The sample holds other DNA sequences that translate to the same CDR3. The V call is TRBV7-9, the J call TRBJ2-5; 11 bases line up with TRBD2. V gave up 1 base and J gave up 5 bases; unmatched junction bases: 0. The CDR3 totals 14 residues. Looked up from germline, CDR1 is SEHNR and CDR2 is FQNEAQ (reference sequence). The CDR3 loop reads CASSLGTSGETQYF. The CDR3 DNA follows: TGTGCCAGCAGCTTAGGGACTAGCGGGGAGACCCAGTACTTC.

Turning to this clone: Other DNA sequences from this sample encode an identical CDR3 as well. The rearrangement joins TRBV19 to TRBJ1-2; weak D call: TRBD1 (5 bases). Germline CDR1 is LNHDA and CDR2 is SQIVND (reference sequence). The CDR3 is 11 amino acids. V was cut by 8 bases and J by 7 bases, with 11 bases left in between. The CDR3 loop reads CASSTGGGYTF. The CDR3 DNA reads as TGTGCCAGTTCGACCGGGGGTGGCTACACCTTC.

The chain combines TRBV11-2 with TRBJ2-2; maybe TRBD2 (5 bases). The V gene lost 2 bases and the J gene lost 7 bases, with 17 bases spanning the gap. The CDR3 is 16 amino acids. CDR1 and CDR2 (germline): SGHAT, FQNNGV. The CDR3 here is CASSLSVASSNGELFF. The DNA for the CDR3 is TGTGCCAGCAGCTTAAGCGTCGCTAGCTCCAACGGGGAGCTGTTTTTT. Full variable domain (remainder filled in from reference TRBV11-2 and TRBJ2-2): EAGVAQSPRYKIIEKRQSVAFWCNPISGHATLYWYQQILGQGPKLLIQFQNNGVVDDSQLPKDRFSAERLKGVDSTLKIQPAKLEDSAVYLCASSLSVASSNGELFFGEGSRLTVL.

This chain links TRBV7-9 with TRBJ1-1, with D possibly being TRBD1 (6 bases). Germline lookup yields CDR1 SEHNR and CDR2 FQNEAQ (reference sequence). Trimming shortened V by 3 bases and J by 1 base, and 9 bases separated the two germline ends. CDR3 length equals 14 residues. The chain's CDR3 is CASSFAGENTEAFF. CDR3 DNA: TGTGCCAGCAGCTTCGCAGGGGAGAACACTGAAGCTTTCTTT.

The chain links TRBV5-5 to TRBJ2-1, with D maybe TRBD2 (6 bases). CDR3 length: 15 amino acids. Trimming removed 4 bases at V and 8 bases at J, with 19 bases between. Germline V gives CDR1 SGHKS, CDR2 YYEKEE (reference sequence). The CDR3 DNA reads as TGTGCCAGCAGCCCCAGGGACCGGGGGTACTATGAGCAGTTCTTC. This translates into CASSPRDRGYYEQFF.

To note about this clone: This sample includes further DNA sequences coding for the same CDR3. This sequence joins TRBV19 and TRBJ1-1; no firm D call. CDR1 is LNHDA, CDR2 SQIVND, per germline (reference sequence). The V gene lost 1 base and the J gene lost 0 bases, with 6 bases spanning the gap. This CDR3 region has 14 residues. CDR3 nucleotides: TGTGCCAGTAGTATAGGAGGGCTGAACACTGAAGCTTTCTTT. Translation: CASSIGGLNTEAFF.

V usage is TRBV11-2 and J usage is TRBJ2-5, with a possible D match to TRBD2 (5 bases). The CDR3 runs 16 residues. The germline V and J ends were trimmed by 5 bases and 2 bases, with 18 bases remaining between them. Germline CDR1 reads SGHAT; CDR2 reads FQNNGV. Here the CDR3 reads CASSPGRDMGQETQYF. The CDR3 nucleotides read TGTGCCAGCAGCCCGGGAAGGGATATGGGTCAAGAGACCCAGTACTTC.

This clone appeared once. V usage is TRBV10-1 and J usage is TRBJ2-1; D is unclear. The CDR3 covers 12 residues. Trimming shortened V by 6 bases and J by 4 bases, and 7 bases separated the two germline ends. Looked up from germline, CDR1 is WNHNN and CDR2 is SYGVQD (reference sequence). CDR3 DNA: TGCGCCAGCAGGTCCCTTTACAATGAGCAGTTCTTC. Amino acid sequence: CASRSLYNEQFF.

V usage is TRBV2 and J usage is TRBJ2-3; D perhaps matches TRBD2 (6 bases). This CDR3 has 15 residues. Germline assignment: CDR1 SNHLY and CDR2 FYNNEI. V was pared by 8 bases and J by 3 bases, with 18 bases between. DNA for the CDR3: TGTGCCAGCTGCCCGGCGGGGATGAGTACAGATACGCAGTATTTT. Protein: CASCPAGMSTDTQYF.

This chain connects TRBV28 to TRBJ1-2, with D perhaps TRBD1 (6 bases). With 2 bases removed from V and 4 bases from J, the gap between germline ends came to 20 bases. Germline loops: CDR1 MDHEN, CDR2 SYDVKM. The CDR3 runs 17 residues. The CDR3 DNA follows: TGTGCCAGCAGTTTAAGCCCCTGGAGAGGACAGAGCTATGGCTACACCTTC. Its protein is CASSLSPWRGQSYGYTF.

The chain uses TRBV7-9 and TRBJ2-1, with D perhaps TRBD2 (6 bases). This CDR3 has 14 residues. Trimming took 7 bases from V and 3 from J, leaving 13 bases between them. Germline V gene lookup returns CDR1 SEHNR and CDR2 FQNEAQ (reference sequence). This chain's CDR3 is CASTGPSDYNEQFF. CDR3 DNA sequence: TGTGCCAGCACCGGGCCTAGCGACTACAATGAGCAGTTCTTC.

This sequence joins TRBV6-5 and TRBJ1-2, with D maybe TRBD1 (6 bases). Per germline, CDR1 MNHEY and CDR2 SVGAGI. The V gene lost 5 bases and the J gene lost 3 bases, with 16 bases spanning the gap. This CDR3 has 15 amino acids. CDR3 DNA sequence: TGTGCCAGCAGTACGGCAGGGGCGCAGTACTATGGCTACACCTTC. Encoded protein: CASSTAGAQYYGYTF.

The CDR3 DNA follows: TGTGCCAGCAGCTCAGACAGGACCTGGGGAGAGACCCAGTACTTC. This translates into CASSSDRTWGETQYF. The chain links TRBV7-9 to TRBJ2-5, with D perhaps matching TRBD1 (6 bases). V lost 4 bases and J lost 4, with 16 bases in between. The CDR3 runs 15 residues. The germline CDR1 and CDR2 sequences are SEHNR and FQNEAQ (reference sequence).

This clone was found a few times. The rearrangement uses TRBV19 and TRBJ1-1, with 8 positions matching TRBD1. The germline CDR1 and CDR2 sequences are LNHDA and SQIVND (reference sequence). The CDR3 runs 14 residues. V lost 6 bases to trimming and J lost 1 base; unmatched junction nucleotides: 4. CDR3 coding DNA: TGTGCCAGTAGGGACAGGGCGAGGAACACTGAAGCTTTCTTT. It yields the protein CASRDRARNTEAFF.

This clone was recorded only once. The genes are TRBV30 and TRBJ2-1, with TRBD2 as a possible D gene (6 bases). Trimming took off 8 bases at V and 5 bases at J, with 16 bases between the two ends. Germline lookup yields CDR1 GTSNPN and CDR2 SVGIG (reference sequence). The CDR3 totals 13 residues. The CDR3 nucleotides read TGTGCCCGGTCGGGGGTCTCGGACAATGAGCAGTTCTTC. It yields the protein CARSGVSDNEQFF.

This clone was observed a handful of times. V gene TRBV2 combines with J gene TRBJ2-7, with D maybe TRBD2 (5 bases). Germline V gene lookup returns CDR1 SNHLY and CDR2 FYNNEI. The CDR3 has 13 amino acids. Trimming pared 8 bases from V and 0 bases from J, leaving 11 bases between. The CDR3 DNA sequence: TGTGCCAGCCGGGGTGTGGACTCCTACGAGCAGTACTTC. Its protein is CASRGVDSYEQYF.

The gene calls are TRBV2 and TRBJ2-1, with D tentatively TRBD2 (6 bases). V gave up 4 bases and J gave up 4 bases, with 14 bases separating them. The germline gives CDR1 SNHLY, CDR2 FYNNEI. This CDR3 is 15 amino acids long. CDR3 sequence: CASSVEGPGYNEQFF. The CDR3 DNA reads as TGTGCCAGCAGTGTGGAGGGACCGGGGTACAATGAGCAGTTCTTC.